These T cell receptor beta chains were read from a single sample in a study of OX40 agonist ivuxolimab in advanced cancers. This table comes from immunoSEQ multiplex PCR, and its TCRdb copy is limited to in-frame clones, with some not included. The repertoire consists of some 100,000 clones, with 90% occurring once and the leading ten covering approximately 0.31%. The specimen was CD4+ or CD8+ T cells sorted from blood, collected in a trial of the OX40 agonist ivuxolimab. The source is an adult with an advanced solid tumor such as melanoma, head and neck, liver or kidney cancer. CDR3s include the opening cysteine and the closing phenylalanine or tryptophan. D genes are given only for firm matches. Where a row states a size, it is once, few, many or the class of an expanded clone; other rows omit it.

TRBJ2-1 | TRBV14 | . | . | CASSSWDGRRYNEQFF | TGTGCCAGCAGCTCTTGGGACGGTCGGCGGTACAATGAGCAGTTCTTC
TRBJ2-1 | TRBV29-1 | TRBD2 | . | CSVQGTSGGYNEQFF | TGCAGCGTCCAGGGGACTAGCGGGGGCTACAATGAGCAGTTCTTC
TRBJ2-7 | TRBV6-1 | TRBD2 | . | CASSDGLAGVYEQYF | TGTGCCAGCAGTGATGGACTAGCGGGAGTTTACGAGCAGTACTTC
TRBJ2-1 | TRBV4-3 | TRBD2 | few | CASSQDLQRGVNEQFF | TGCGCCAGCAGCCAAGATCTTCAGCGGGGGGTCAATGAGCAGTTCTTC
TRBJ2-7 | TRBV27 | TRBD1 | . | CASSTDRGQYEQYF | TGTGCCAGCAGTACGGACAGGGGTCAGTACGAGCAGTACTTC
TRBJ2-1 | TRBV28 | . | . | CASSSWTTSNEQFF | TGTGCCAGCAGTTCCTGGACTACAAGCAATGAGCAGTTCTTC
TRBJ2-5 | TRBV11-2 | . | few | CASSLYGGGETQYF | TGTGCCAGCAGCTTATACGGGGGCGGAGAGACCCAGTACTTC
TRBJ1-5 | TRBV6-6 | TRBD1 | . | CASSPTDRFNQPQHF | TGTGCCAGCAGCCCGACGGACAGGTTTAATCAGCCCCAGCATTTT
TRBJ1-5 | TRBV2 | . | . | CASSREGAYNQPQHF | TGTGCCAGCTCCCGGGAGGGTGCGTACAATCAGCCCCAGCATTTT
TRBJ1-1 | TRBV5-4 | . | . | CASSLAGRYIAFF | TGTGCCAGCAGCTTGGCAGGGAGGTATATAGCTTTCTTT
TRBJ2-2 | TRBV7-2 | . | . | CASSFGLNTGELFF | TGTGCCAGCAGCTTTGGGCTCAACACCGGGGAGCTGTTTTTT
TRBJ1-1 | TRBV7-9 | TRBD1 | . | CASSLGQPNTEAFF | TGTGCCAGCAGCCTGGGACAGCCCAACACTGAAGCTTTCTTT
TRBJ2-5 | TRBV6-8 | TRBD2 | . | CASKVSAAAGGHKETQYF | TGTGCCAGCAAAGTCTCTGCTGCAGCGGGAGGGCATAAAGAGACCCAGTACTTC
TRBJ2-7 | TRBV4-3 | TRBD2 | . | CASSQDIGRTSGSNEQYF | TGCGCCAGCAGCCAAGATATCGGGAGAACTAGCGGGAGCAACGAGCAGTACTTC
TRBJ2-3 | TRBV19 | TRBD1 | . | CASSGLYGTGRGTQYF | TGTGCCAGTAGTGGACTTTATGGGACAGGGAGGGGTACGCAGTATTTT